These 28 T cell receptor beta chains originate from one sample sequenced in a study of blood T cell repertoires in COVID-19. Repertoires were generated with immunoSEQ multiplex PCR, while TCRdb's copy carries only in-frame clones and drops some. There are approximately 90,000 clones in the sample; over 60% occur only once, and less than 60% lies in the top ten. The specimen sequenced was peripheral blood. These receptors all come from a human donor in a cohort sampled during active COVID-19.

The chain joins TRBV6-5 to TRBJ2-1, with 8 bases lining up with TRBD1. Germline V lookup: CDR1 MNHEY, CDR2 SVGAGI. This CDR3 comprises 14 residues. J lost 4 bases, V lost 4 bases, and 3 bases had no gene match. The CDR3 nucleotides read TGTGCCAGCAGTTTGGGACAGGCATACAATGAGCAGTTCTTC. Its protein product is CASSLGQAYNEQFF.

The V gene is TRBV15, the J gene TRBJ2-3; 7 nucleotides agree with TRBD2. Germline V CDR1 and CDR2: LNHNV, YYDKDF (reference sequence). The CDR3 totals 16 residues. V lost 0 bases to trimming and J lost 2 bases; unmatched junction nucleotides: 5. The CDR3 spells CATSRDLSGNTDTQYF. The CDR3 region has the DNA TGTGCCACCAGCAGAGATCTGAGCGGGAACACAGATACGCAGTATTTT.

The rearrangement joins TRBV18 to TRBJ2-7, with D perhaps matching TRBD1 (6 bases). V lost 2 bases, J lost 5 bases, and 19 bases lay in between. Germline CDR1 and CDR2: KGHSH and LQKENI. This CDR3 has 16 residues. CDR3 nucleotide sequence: TGTGCCAGCTCACCAAGCGCCCAGGGGAGAATCGACGAGCAGTACTTC. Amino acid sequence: CASSPSAQGRIDEQYF. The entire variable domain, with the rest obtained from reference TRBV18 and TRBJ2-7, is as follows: NAGVMQNPRHLVRRRGQEARLRCSPMKGHSHVYWYRQLPEEGLKFMVYLQKENIIDESGMPKERFSAEFPKEGPSILRIQQVVRGDSAAYFCASSPSAQGRIDEQYFGPGTRLTVT.

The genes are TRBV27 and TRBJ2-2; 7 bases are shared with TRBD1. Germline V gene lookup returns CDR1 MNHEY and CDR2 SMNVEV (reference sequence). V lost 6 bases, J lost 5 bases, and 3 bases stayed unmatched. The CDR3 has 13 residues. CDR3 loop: CASRPTGTGELFF. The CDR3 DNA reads TGTGCCAGCAGACCGACAGGGACCGGGGAGCTGTTTTTT.

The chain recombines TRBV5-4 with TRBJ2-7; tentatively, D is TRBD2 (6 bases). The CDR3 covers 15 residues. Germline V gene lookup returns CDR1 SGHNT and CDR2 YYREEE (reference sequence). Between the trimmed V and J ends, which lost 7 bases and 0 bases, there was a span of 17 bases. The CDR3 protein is CASQLEPAGSYEQYF. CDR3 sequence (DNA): TGTGCCAGCCAGCTTGAACCAGCGGGCTCCTACGAGCAGTACTTC.

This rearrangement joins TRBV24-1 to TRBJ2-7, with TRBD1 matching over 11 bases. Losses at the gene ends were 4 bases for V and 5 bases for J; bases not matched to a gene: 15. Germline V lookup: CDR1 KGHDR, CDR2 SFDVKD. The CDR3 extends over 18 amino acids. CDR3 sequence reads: CATSEGTGGTRRLNEQYF. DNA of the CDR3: TGTGCCACCAGTGAGGGGACAGGGGGGACTAGGAGGTTAAACGAGCAGTACTTC.

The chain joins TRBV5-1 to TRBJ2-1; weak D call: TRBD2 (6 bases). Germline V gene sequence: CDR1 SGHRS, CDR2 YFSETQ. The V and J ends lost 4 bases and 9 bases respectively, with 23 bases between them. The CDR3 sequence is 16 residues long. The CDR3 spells CASSSALATYGSEQFF. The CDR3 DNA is TGCGCCAGCAGCAGTGCCCTAGCGACCTATGGGAGTGAGCAGTTCTTC.

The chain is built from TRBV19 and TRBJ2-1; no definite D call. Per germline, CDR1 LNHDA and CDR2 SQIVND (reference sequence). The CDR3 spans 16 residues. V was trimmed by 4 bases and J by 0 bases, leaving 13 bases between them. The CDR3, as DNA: TGTGCCAGTAGTACCTCGGGTTCTAGCTCCTACAATGAGCAGTTCTTC. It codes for CASSTSGSSSYNEQFF.

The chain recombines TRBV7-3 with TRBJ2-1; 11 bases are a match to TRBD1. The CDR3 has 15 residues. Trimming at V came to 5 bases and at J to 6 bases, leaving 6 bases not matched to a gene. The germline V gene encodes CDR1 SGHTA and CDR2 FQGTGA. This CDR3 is CASSQSGTGGNEQFF. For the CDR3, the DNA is TGTGCCAGCAGCCAATCCGGGACAGGGGGCAATGAGCAGTTCTTC.

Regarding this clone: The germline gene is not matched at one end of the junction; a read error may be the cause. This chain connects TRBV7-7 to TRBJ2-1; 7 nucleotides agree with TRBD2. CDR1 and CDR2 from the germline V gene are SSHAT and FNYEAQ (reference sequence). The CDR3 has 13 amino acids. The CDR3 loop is CASSLVRESEQFF. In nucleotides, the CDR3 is TGTGCTAGCAGCTTGGTGCGGGAGTCCGAGCAGTTCTTC.

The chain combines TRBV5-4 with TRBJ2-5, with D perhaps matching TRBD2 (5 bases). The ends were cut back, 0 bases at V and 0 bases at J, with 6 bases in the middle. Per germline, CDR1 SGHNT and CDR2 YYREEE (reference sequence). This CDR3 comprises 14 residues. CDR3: CASSLDGDQETQYF. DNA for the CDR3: TGTGCCAGCAGCTTGGACGGGGACCAAGAGACCCAGTACTTC.

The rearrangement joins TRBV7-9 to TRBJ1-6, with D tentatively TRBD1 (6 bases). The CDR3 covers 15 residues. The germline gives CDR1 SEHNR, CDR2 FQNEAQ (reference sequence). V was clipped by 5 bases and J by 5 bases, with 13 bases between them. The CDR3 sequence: CASSPPGHDNSPLHF. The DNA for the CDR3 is TGTGCCAGCAGCCCGCCGGGACACGATAATTCACCCCTCCACTTT.

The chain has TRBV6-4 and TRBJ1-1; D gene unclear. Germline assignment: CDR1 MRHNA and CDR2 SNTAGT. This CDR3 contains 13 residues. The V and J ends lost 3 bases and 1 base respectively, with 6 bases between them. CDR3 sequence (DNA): TGTGCCAGCAGTGAACAGCCGAACACTGAAGCTTTCTTT. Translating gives CASSEQPNTEAFF.

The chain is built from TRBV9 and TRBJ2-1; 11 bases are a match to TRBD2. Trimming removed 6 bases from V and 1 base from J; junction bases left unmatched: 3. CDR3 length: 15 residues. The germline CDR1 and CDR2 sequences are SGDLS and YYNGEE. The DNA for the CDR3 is TGTGCCAGCAACCTAGCGGGAGGTTCCTACAATGAGCAGTTCTTC. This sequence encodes CASNLAGGSYNEQFF.

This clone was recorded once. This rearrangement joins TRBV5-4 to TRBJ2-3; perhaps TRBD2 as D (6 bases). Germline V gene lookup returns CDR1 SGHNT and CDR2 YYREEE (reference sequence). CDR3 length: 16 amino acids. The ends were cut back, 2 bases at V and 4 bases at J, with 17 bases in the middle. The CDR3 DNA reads TGTGCCAGCAGCTTAAGGTCGGGGGTAGGCGCAGATACGCAGTATTTT. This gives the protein CASSLRSGVGADTQYF.

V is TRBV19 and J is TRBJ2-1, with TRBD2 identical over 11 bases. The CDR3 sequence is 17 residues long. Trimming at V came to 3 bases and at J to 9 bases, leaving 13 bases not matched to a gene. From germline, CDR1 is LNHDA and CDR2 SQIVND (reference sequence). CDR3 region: CASSIRGASGRRSEQFF. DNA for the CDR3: TGTGCCAGTAGTATTCGGGGGGCTAGCGGGAGGAGGAGTGAGCAGTTCTTC. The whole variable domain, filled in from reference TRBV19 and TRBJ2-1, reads DGGITQSPKYLFRKEGQNVTLSCEQNLNHDAMYWYRQDPGQGLRLIYYSQIVNDFQKGDIAEGYSVSREKKESFPLTVTSAQKNPTAFYLCASSIRGASGRRSEQFFGPGTRLTVL.

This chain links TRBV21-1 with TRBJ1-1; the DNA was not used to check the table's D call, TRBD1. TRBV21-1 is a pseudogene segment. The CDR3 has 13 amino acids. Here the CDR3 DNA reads TGTGCCAGCAACGCCAGGGGGCACACTGAAGCTTTCTTT. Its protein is CASNARGHTEAFF.

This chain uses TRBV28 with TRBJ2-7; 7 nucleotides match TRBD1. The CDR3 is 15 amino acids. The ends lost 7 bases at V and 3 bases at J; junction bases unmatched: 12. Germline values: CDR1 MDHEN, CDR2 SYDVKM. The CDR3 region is CASTPVGTAYYEQYF. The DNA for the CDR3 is TGTGCCAGCACTCCCGTAGGGACAGCCTACTACGAGCAGTACTTC.

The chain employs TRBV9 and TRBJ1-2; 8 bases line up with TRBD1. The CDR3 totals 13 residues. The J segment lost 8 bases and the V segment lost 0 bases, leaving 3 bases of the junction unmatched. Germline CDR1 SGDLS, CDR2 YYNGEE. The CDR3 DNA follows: TGTGCCAGCAGCGTAGACGGACAGGGAGGCTACACCTTC. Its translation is CASSVDGQGGYTF.

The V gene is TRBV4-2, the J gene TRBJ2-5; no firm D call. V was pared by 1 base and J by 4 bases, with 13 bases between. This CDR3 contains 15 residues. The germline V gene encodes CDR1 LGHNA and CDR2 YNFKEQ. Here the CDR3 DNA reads TGTGCCAGCAGCCAAGGTACAACTCGCGGAGAGACCCAGTACTTC. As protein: CASSQGTTRGETQYF.

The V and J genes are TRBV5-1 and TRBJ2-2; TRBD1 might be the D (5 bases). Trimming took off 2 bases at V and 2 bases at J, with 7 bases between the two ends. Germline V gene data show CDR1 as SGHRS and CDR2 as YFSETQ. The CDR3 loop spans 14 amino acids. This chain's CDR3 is CASSLGVNTGELFF. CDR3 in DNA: TGCGCCAGCAGCTTAGGGGTAAACACCGGGGAGCTGTTTTTT.

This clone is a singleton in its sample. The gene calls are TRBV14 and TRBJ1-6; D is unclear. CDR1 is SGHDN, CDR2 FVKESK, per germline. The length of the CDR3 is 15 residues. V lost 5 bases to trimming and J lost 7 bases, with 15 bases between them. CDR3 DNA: TGTGCCAGCAGCTCCCGGTGGGCAGCAAATTCACCCCTCCACTTT. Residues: CASSSRWAANSPLHF.

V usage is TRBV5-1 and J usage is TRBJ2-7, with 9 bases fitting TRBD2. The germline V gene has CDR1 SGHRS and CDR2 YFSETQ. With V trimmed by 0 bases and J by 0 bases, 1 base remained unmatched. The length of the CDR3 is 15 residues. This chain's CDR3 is CASSLGTSDSYEQYF. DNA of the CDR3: TGCGCCAGCAGCTTGGGGACTAGCGACTCCTACGAGCAGTACTTC.

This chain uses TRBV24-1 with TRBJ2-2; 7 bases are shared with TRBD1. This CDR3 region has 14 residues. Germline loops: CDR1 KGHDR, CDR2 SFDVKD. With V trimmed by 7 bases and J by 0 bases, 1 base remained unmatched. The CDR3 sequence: CATRGTANTGELFF. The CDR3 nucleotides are TGTGCCACCAGGGGGACAGCGAACACCGGGGAGCTGTTTTTT.

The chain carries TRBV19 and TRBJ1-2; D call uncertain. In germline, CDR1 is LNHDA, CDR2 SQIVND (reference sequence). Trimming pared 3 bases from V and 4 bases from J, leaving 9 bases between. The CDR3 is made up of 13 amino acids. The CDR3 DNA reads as TGTGCCAGTAGTATCCACTCGAGCTATGGCTACACCTTC. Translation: CASSIHSSYGYTF.

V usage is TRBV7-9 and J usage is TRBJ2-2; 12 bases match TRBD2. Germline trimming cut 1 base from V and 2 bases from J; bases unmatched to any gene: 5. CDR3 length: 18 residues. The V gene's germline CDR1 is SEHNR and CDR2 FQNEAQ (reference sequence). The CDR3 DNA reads TGTGCCAGCAGCTTAGGAGGGGGACTAGCGGGTAACACCGGGGAGCTGTTTTTT. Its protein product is CASSLGGGLAGNTGELFF.

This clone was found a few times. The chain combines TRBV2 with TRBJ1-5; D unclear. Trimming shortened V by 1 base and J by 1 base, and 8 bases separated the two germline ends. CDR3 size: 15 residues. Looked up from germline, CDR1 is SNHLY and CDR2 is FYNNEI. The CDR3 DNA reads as TGTGCCAGCAGTGAAGGTCTGGCAAGCAATCAGCCCCAGCATTTT. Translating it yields CASSEGLASNQPQHF.

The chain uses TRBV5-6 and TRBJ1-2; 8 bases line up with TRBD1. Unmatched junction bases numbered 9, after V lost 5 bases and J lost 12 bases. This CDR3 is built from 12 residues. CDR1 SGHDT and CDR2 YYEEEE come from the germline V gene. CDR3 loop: CASSSGTGVHTF. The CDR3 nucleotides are TGTGCCAGCAGTTCCGGGACAGGAGTTCACACCTTC.